A single sample is the source of the 18 T cell receptor beta chains below, sequenced in a study of blood T cell repertoires in COVID-19. Data came from immunoSEQ multiplex PCR; TCRdb stores just in-frame clones and leaves some out. This sample has over 250,000 clones, with roughly 89% found just once. Sequencing was done on a sample of PBMCs or T cells enriched from blood (not recorded which). The receptors were sampled from a woman aged 60 to 75 who had recovered from COVID-19.

The CDR3 DNA sequence: TGTGCCAGCAGTCCTACCTCAGGGGCGGTAGATGCCGGGGAGCTGTTTTTT. It codes for CASSPTSGAVDAGELFF. The chain carries TRBV6-6 and TRBJ2-2; D possibly corresponds to TRBD1 (6 bases). V shed 5 bases and J shed 6 bases, with 22 bases lying between them. Germline V lookup: CDR1 MNHNY, CDR2 SVGAGI (reference sequence). CDR3 length equals 17 residues.

The rearrangement joins TRBV7-3 to TRBJ2-1; D perhaps matches TRBD1 (7 bases). CDR3 length equals 14 residues. Germline CDR1 and CDR2: SGHTA and FQGTGA. The V gene lost 6 bases and the J gene lost 10 bases, with 19 bases spanning the gap. The CDR3 bases are TGTGCCAGCAGGGAGGGGGCGCTTTTGGGCGAGCAGTTCTTC. Its translation: CASREGALLGEQFF.

This clone was seen only once. The rearrangement uses TRBV6-6 and TRBJ2-7, with 8 bases lining up with TRBD1. CDR1 is MNHNY and CDR2 is SVGAGI in the germline V gene (reference sequence). The CDR3 extends over 16 amino acids. The junction had 9 bases not matched to a gene; V was cut back by 2 bases and J by 3 bases. The CDR3 bases are TGTGCCAGCAGTTACCAGACAGGGGTTAGGGTCTACGAGCAGTACTTC. As protein: CASSYQTGVRVYEQYF.

The chain joins TRBV28 to TRBJ2-7; 7 bases line up with TRBD1. The V and J ends lost 3 bases and 3 bases, in that order; junction bases with no gene match: 2. Germline V gene data show CDR1 as MDHEN and CDR2 as SYDVKM. This CDR3 has 13 residues. The CDR3 reads CASSLTGNYEQYF. The CDR3 DNA reads TGTGCCAGCAGTTTGACAGGGAACTACGAGCAGTACTTC.

The genes are TRBV3-1 (or the pseudogene TRBV3-2) and TRBJ2-5; 14 nucleotides match TRBD2. The germline V gene has CDR1 LGHDT and CDR2 YNNKEL (reference sequence). This CDR3 has 16 residues. V lost 9 bases and J lost 5; bases outside the gene matches: 11. CDR3 in amino acids: CASGGLAGGLGETQYF. The CDR3 coding sequence is TGTGCCAGTGGAGGACTAGCGGGGGGCCTGGGGGAGACCCAGTACTTC.

The chain couples TRBV11-2 to TRBJ1-2; TRBD1 might be the D (5 bases). V was shortened by 3 bases and J by 1 base, with 12 bases between the two germline ends. The CDR3 sequence is 15 residues long. Germline V lookup: CDR1 SGHAT, CDR2 FQNNGV. The CDR3 coding sequence is TGTGCCAGCAGCTTCTCCGGGGGTCTTAACTATGGCTACACCTTC. Translating gives CASSFSGGLNYGYTF.

The chain is built from TRBV5-1 and TRBJ1-5; 9 positions agree with TRBD1. The CDR3 is made up of 15 amino acids. In germline, CDR1 is SGHRS, CDR2 YFSETQ. V was clipped by 0 bases and J by 6 bases; unmatched bases: 4. CDR3 DNA sequence: TGCGCCAGCAGCTTGGAGGGACAGGGTCGTCAGCCCCAGCATTTT. This sequence encodes CASSLEGQGRQPQHF.

This clone was seen a handful of times. The chain combines TRBV18 with TRBJ2-7; maybe TRBD1 (5 bases). The V gene lost 4 bases and the J gene lost 6 bases, with 13 bases spanning the gap. Germline assignment: CDR1 KGHSH and CDR2 LQKENI. The CDR3 runs to 13 residues. The CDR3 protein is CASSLRAASEQYF. In DNA form, the CDR3 reads TGTGCCAGCTCACTCAGGGCTGCTAGCGAGCAGTACTTC.

The V and J genes are TRBV12-3 or TRBV12-4 and TRBJ2-1; D is perhaps TRBD2 (5 bases). The CDR3 runs to 13 residues. V dropped 3 bases and J dropped 5 bases, with 8 bases sitting between them. CDR3 nucleotides: TGTGCCAGCAGTTTGACTATAAACAATGAGCAGTTCTTC. This gives the protein CASSLTINNEQFF.

The rearrangement joins TRBV6-5 to TRBJ1-1, with 7 bases that match TRBD1. The CDR3 has 15 amino acids. The J segment lost 1 base and the V segment lost 8 bases, leaving 10 bases of the junction unmatched. CDR1 and CDR2 (germline): MNHEY, SVGAGI. DNA for the CDR3: TGTGCCAGCTTGGGGAAACAGGGGAGGAACACTGAAGCTTTCTTT. It codes for CASLGKQGRNTEAFF.

This chain links TRBV11-3 with TRBJ2-1; 9 positions match TRBD2. The CDR3 extends over 15 amino acids. Germline V CDR1 and CDR2: SGHNT, YENEEA. The J segment lost 4 bases and the V segment lost 1 base, leaving 2 bases of the junction unmatched. The CDR3 loop reads CASSLVAGGYNEQFF. DNA of the CDR3: TGTGCCAGCAGCTTAGTTGCGGGAGGGTACAATGAGCAGTTCTTC.

In regard to this clone: Different DNA sequences within this sample yield the same CDR3. The gene calls are TRBV11-2 and TRBJ1-1; D may be TRBD1 (5 bases). V dropped 1 base and J dropped 4 bases, with 7 bases sitting between them. Germline CDR1 is SGHAT and CDR2 is FQNNGV. The length of the CDR3 is 13 residues. The CDR3 DNA is TGTGCCAGCAGCTTAGTGGGGGGCACTGAAGCTTTCTTT. Its translation: CASSLVGGTEAFF.

V usage is TRBV5-5 and J usage is TRBJ2-3; maybe TRBD2 (6 bases). The CDR3 has 15 residues. Trimming removed 0 bases from V and 2 bases from J, with 10 bases in between. The germline gives CDR1 SGHKS, CDR2 YYEKEE (reference sequence). CDR3 loop: CASSLGLDPTDTQYF. The DNA of the CDR3 is TGTGCCAGCAGCTTGGGACTAGACCCCACAGATACGCAGTATTTT. Complete variable domain (other parts from reference TRBV5-5 and TRBJ2-3): DAGVTQSPTHLIKTRGQQVTLRCSPISGHKSVSWYQQVLGQGPQFIFQYYEKEERGRGNFPDRFSARQFPNYSSELNVNALLLGDSALYLCASSLGLDPTDTQYFGPGTRLTVL.

This chain uses TRBV3-1 (or the pseudogene TRBV3-2) with TRBJ2-5, with D perhaps matching TRBD2 (5 bases). CDR1 is LGHDT, CDR2 YNNKEL, per germline (reference sequence). With 0 bases removed from V and 1 base from J, the gap between germline ends came to 18 bases. The CDR3 spans 18 residues. The CDR3 bases are TGTGCCAGCAGCCAAGAGGGAGTTCTTTTCCCGGGCCAAGAGACCCAGTACTTC. It translates to CASSQEGVLFPGQETQYF.

The V gene is TRBV25-1, the J gene TRBJ2-3, with a weak D call TRBD2 (5 bases). V was trimmed by 6 bases and J by 3 bases, leaving 16 bases between them. The CDR3 extends over 15 amino acids. CDR1 and CDR2 (germline): MGHDK, SYGVNS. The CDR3 spells CASSPERVGTDTQYF. CDR3 coding DNA: TGTGCCAGCAGCCCCGAGAGGGTCGGGACAGATACGCAGTATTTT.

The rearrangement uses TRBV11-3 and TRBJ2-7, with D possibly TRBD2 on 5 matching bases. Germline V gene data show CDR1 as SGHNT and CDR2 as YENEEA. V dropped 5 bases and J dropped 2 bases, with 10 bases sitting between them. The CDR3 extends over 13 amino acids. The CDR3 protein is CASSRDYAYEQYF. CDR3 nucleotides: TGTGCCAGCAGCCGCGACTATGCCTACGAGCAGTACTTC.

J is TRBJ2-5 and V is TRBV7-9, with D tentatively TRBD2 (6 bases). The CDR3 runs 17 residues. The V end lost 5 bases, the J end lost 2 bases, and 21 bases lay between the germline ends. Germline V gives CDR1 SEHNR, CDR2 FQNEAQ (reference sequence). The CDR3 region has the DNA TGTGCCAGCAGCCCGGAAAGAGGAAGGGCGGGACAAGAGACCCAGTACTTC. Translating gives CASSPERGRAGQETQYF.

The gene calls are TRBV2 and TRBJ1-5; TRBD1 might be the D (5 bases). The CDR3 is 13 amino acids. V was pared by 4 bases and J by 3 bases, with 7 bases between. Germline values: CDR1 SNHLY, CDR2 FYNNEI. CDR3 region: CASSGQFNQPQHF. CDR3 nucleotide sequence: TGTGCCAGCAGTGGACAGTTCAATCAGCCCCAGCATTTT.